This T cell receptor (beta chain) was profiled in a study of blood T cell repertoires in COVID-19. Study as a whole: The samples span acute and convalescent COVID-19 from the United States, Italy and Spain. PBMCs, B-cell-depleted T cells, or T cells provided the cDNA or gDNA that made up the material.

Generated by immunoSEQ multiplex PCR, the TCRdb table keeps only in-frame clones and is missing some. Here the sample spans over 150,000 clones, about 73% being singletons. The germline V and J ends were trimmed by 8 bases and 3 bases, with 7 bases remaining between them. Germline CDR1 SGHTA, CDR2 FQGNSA. This CDR3 has 11 amino acids. The sequenced sample consisted of peripheral blood. This sequence joins TRBV7-2 and TRBJ2-5; TRBD2 might be the D (5 bases). The sequence was obtained from an elderly man with acute or convalescent COVID-19. The CDR3 sequence is CASGLEETQYF. The CDR3, as DNA: TGTGCCAGCGGACTTGAAGAGACCCAGTACTTC.